Each of the 10 T cell receptor beta chains below was sequenced from the same sample in a study of blood T cell repertoires in COVID-19. The protocol was immunoSEQ multiplex PCR, while the TCRdb copy is restricted to in-frame clones and leaves out a portion. The sample carries some 240,000 clones, 84% recorded once. Sequencing used peripheral blood. These receptors all stem from a woman between 40 and 55 years old who had recovered from COVID-19.

Regarding this clone: The sample contains more than one DNA sequence encoding this CDR3. The chain couples TRBV19 to TRBJ1-2; D remains unclear. The CDR3 has 14 amino acids. The ends were cut back, 3 bases at V and 3 bases at J, with 11 bases in the middle. The germline V gene encodes CDR1 LNHDA and CDR2 SQIVND (reference sequence). As DNA, the CDR3 is TGTGCCAGTAGTATTCTCGGGTATGACTATGGCTACACCTTC. This codes for CASSILGYDYGYTF.

This sequence joins TRBV12-3 or TRBV12-4 and TRBJ1-1, with D unclear. Trimming removed 6 bases at V and 0 bases at J, with 8 bases between. The CDR3 is 13 amino acids. The CDR3, as DNA: TGTGCCAGCAGGCGAAAGCTGAACACTGAAGCTTTCTTT. This sequence encodes CASRRKLNTEAFF.

The chain employs TRBV7-3 and TRBJ1-1, with 9 positions matching TRBD1. Germline CDR1 and CDR2: SGHTA and FQGTGA. The CDR3 runs 13 residues. J was trimmed by 7 bases and V by 4 bases; bases with no gene match: 4. CDR3 loop: CASSSDRGGEAFF. CDR3 nucleotides: TGTGCCAGCAGCTCGGACAGGGGCGGTGAAGCTTTCTTT.

For the CDR3, the DNA is TGTGCCAGCTCCCAGGGGAGCCTGATGGGGAACACCATATATTTT. Translation: CASSQGSLMGNTIYF. V gene TRBV6-5 combines with J gene TRBJ1-3; D is possibly TRBD1 (6 bases). Germline assignment: CDR1 MNHEY and CDR2 SVGAGI. Trimming took off 8 bases at V and 7 bases at J, with 21 bases between the two ends. The CDR3 consists of 15 residues.

The chain is built from TRBV19 and TRBJ2-2; D might be TRBD2 (5 bases). Trimming cost V 6 bases and J 4 bases, with 15 bases left between them. CDR3 length: 15 residues. Looked up from germline, CDR1 is LNHDA and CDR2 is SQIVND (reference sequence). DNA of the CDR3: TGTGCCAGTAGACCGGACTCCTCAACCACCGGGGAGCTGTTTTTT. Translated, it gives CASRPDSSTTGELFF.

The chain carries TRBV7-2 and TRBJ2-7; no clear D. The germline V and J ends were trimmed by 1 base and 2 bases, with 12 bases remaining between them. Germline values: CDR1 SGHTA, CDR2 FQGNSA. This CDR3 region has 15 residues. The CDR3 DNA reads as TGTGCCAGCAGCTTAGATCTCCCCACAGCCTACGAGCAGTACTTC. It yields the protein CASSLDLPTAYEQYF.

The chain couples TRBV9 to TRBJ2-3, with D uncertain. CDR3 length: 17 amino acids. Germline V gene lookup returns CDR1 SGDLS and CDR2 YYNGEE. Trimming removed 0 bases at V and 1 base at J, with 15 bases between. CDR3 sequence (DNA): TGTGCCAGCAGCGTAGAAGGCCAATGGGCCCGCACAGATACGCAGTATTTT. It specifies CASSVEGQWARTDTQYF. The full variable domain, its missing parts supplied by reference TRBV9 and TRBJ2-3, is DSGVTQTPKHLITATGQRVTLRCSPRSGDLSVYWYQQSLDQGLQFLIQYYNGEERAKGNILERFSAQQFPDLHSELNLSSLELGDSALYFCASSVEGQWARTDTQYFGPGTRLTVL.

The V and J genes are TRBV28 and TRBJ2-5; D is possibly TRBD1 (5 bases). CDR1 MDHEN and CDR2 SYDVKM come from the germline V gene. This CDR3 comprises 15 residues. V lost 2 bases and J 4 bases, leaving 14 bases between the germline ends. Here the CDR3 DNA reads TGTGCCAGCAGTTTACTACAGGTTATTGGAGAGACCCAGTACTTC. It encodes CASSLLQVIGETQYF.

V is TRBV4-3 and J is TRBJ1-1; D is unclear. The CDR3 runs 14 residues. Germline assignment: CDR1 LGHNA and CDR2 YSLEER. Trimming removed 0 bases from V and 9 bases from J, with 14 bases in between. The CDR3 spells CASSQEPPSNQAFF. CDR3 in DNA: TGCGCCAGCAGCCAAGAACCCCCTTCTAACCAAGCTTTCTTT.

V usage is TRBV5-1 and J usage is TRBJ1-4, with 7 bases matching TRBD1. Germline-derived CDR1 and CDR2 are SGHRS and YFSETQ. Unmatched junction bases numbered 5, after V lost 2 bases and J lost 7 bases. The CDR3 has 14 residues. The CDR3 region is CASSLKGAGEKLFF. As DNA, the CDR3 is TGCGCCAGCAGCTTAAAGGGGGCGGGTGAAAAACTGTTTTTT. The full variable domain, rest sourced from reference TRBV5-1 and TRBJ1-4, is KAGVTQTPRYLIKTRGQQVTLSCSPISGHRSVSWYQQTPGQGLQFLFEYFSETQRNKGNFPGRFSGRQFSNSRSEMNVSTLELGDSALYLCASSLKGAGEKLFFGSGTQLSVL.